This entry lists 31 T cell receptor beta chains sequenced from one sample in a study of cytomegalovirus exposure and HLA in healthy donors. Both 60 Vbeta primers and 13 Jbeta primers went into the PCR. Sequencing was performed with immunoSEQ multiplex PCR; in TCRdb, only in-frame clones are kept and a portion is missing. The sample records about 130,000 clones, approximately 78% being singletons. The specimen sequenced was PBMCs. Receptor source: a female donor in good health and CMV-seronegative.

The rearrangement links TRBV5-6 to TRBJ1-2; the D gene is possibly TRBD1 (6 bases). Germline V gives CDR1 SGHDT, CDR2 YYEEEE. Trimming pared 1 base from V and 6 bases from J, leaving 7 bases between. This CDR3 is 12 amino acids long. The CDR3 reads CASSLRQDGYTF. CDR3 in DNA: TGTGCCAGCAGCTTGAGACAGGATGGCTACACCTTC.

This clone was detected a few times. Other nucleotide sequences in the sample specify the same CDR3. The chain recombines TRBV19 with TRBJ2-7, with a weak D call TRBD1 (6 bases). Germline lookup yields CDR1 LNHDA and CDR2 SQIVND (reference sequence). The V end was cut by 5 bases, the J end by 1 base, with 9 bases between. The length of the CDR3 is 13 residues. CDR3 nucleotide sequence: TGTGCCAGTAGTTTGGACAGTTCCTACGAGCAGTACTTC. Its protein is CASSLDSSYEQYF.

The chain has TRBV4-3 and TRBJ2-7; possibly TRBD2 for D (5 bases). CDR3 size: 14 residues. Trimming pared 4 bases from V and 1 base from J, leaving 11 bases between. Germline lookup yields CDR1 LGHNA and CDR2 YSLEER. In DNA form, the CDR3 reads TGCGCCAGCAGCCGGAACCGGGAATCCTACGAGCAGTACTTC. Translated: CASSRNRESYEQYF.

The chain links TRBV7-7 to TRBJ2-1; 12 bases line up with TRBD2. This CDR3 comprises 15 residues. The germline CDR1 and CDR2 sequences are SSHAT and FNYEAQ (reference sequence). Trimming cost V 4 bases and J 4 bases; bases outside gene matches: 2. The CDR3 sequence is CASSSGTSGYNEQFF. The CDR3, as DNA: TGTGCCAGCAGCTCCGGGACTAGCGGGTACAATGAGCAGTTCTTC. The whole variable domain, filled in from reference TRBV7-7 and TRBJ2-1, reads GAGVSQSPRYKVTKRGQDVTLRCDPISSHATLYWYQQALGQGPEFLTYFNYEAQPDKSGLPSDRFSAERPEGSISTLTIQRTEQRDSAMYRCASSSGTSGYNEQFFGPGTRLTVL.

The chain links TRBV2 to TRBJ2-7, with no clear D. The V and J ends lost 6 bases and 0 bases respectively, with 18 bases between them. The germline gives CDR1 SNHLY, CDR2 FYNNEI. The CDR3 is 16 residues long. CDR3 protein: CASSSTTKLLSYEQYF. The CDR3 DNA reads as TGTGCCAGCAGCTCTACCACGAAATTACTCTCCTACGAGCAGTACTTC.

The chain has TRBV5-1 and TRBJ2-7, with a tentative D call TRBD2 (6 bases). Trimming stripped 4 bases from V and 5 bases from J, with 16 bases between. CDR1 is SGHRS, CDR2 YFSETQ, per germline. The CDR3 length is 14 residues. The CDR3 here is CASSLLGGNNEQYF. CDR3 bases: TGCGCCAGCAGCCTCTTAGGCGGGAACAACGAGCAGTACTTC.

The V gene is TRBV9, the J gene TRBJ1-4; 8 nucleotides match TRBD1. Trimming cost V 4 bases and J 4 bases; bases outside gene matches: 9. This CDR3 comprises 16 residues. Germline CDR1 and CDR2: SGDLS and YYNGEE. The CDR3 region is CASSTDRGAGNEKLFF. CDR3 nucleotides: TGTGCCAGCAGCACCGACAGGGGTGCGGGTAATGAAAAACTGTTTTTT.

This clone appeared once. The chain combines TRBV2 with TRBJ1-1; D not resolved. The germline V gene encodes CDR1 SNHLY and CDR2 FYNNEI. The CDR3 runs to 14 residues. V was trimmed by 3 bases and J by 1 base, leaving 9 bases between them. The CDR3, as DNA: TGTGCCAGCAGTGAGGACGGGAGGAACACTGAAGCTTTCTTT. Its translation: CASSEDGRNTEAFF. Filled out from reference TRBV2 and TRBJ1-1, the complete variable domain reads EPEVTQTPSHQVTQMGQEVILRCVPISNHLYFYWYRQILGQKVEFLVSFYNNEISEKSEIFDDQFSVERPDGSNFTLKIRSTKLEDSAMYFCASSEDGRNTEAFFGQGTRLTVV.

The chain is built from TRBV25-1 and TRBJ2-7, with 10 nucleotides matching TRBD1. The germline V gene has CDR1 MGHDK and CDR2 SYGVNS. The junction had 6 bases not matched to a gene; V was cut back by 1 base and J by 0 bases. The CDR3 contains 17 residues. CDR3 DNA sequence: TGTGCCAGCAGTGAATCGGGACAGGGGATTACCTCCTACGAGCAGTACTTC. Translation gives CASSESGQGITSYEQYF.

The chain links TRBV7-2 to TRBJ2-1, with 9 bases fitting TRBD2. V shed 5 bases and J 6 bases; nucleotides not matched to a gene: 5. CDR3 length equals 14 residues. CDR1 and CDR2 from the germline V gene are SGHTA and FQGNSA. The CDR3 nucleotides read TGTGCCAGCAGCAAGACTAGCGGAATCAATGAGCAGTTCTTC. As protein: CASSKTSGINEQFF.

The CDR3 bases are TGTGCCATCAGTGAGGAGACAGGGGGCCTCTATGGCTACACCTTC. It codes for CAISEETGGLYGYTF. V usage is TRBV10-3 and J usage is TRBJ1-2, with TRBD1 identical over 10 bases. Looked up from germline, CDR1 is ENHRY and CDR2 is SYGVKD. The CDR3 spans 15 residues. The V gene end was trimmed by 2 bases and the J gene end by 4 bases; junction bases not matched to a gene: 4.

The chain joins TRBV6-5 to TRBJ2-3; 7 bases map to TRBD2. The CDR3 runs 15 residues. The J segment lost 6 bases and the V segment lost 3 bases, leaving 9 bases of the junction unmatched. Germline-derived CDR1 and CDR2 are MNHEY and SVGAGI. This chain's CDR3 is CASSYYAGVPDTQYF. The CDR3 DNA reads TGTGCCAGCAGTTATTACGCGGGGGTGCCGGATACGCAGTATTTT.

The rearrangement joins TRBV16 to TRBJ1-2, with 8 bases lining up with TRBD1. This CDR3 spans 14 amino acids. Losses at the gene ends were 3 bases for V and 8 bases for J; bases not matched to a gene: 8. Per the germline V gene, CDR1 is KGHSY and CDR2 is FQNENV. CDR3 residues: CASSQDRDSRGYTF. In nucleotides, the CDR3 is TGTGCCAGCAGCCAGGACAGGGATTCACGCGGCTACACCTTC. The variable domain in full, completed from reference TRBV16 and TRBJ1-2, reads GEEVAQTPKHLVRGEGQKAKLYCAPIKGHSYVFWYQQVLKNEFKFLISFQNENVFDETGMPKERFSAKCLPNSPCSLEIQATKLEDSAVYFCASSQDRDSRGYTFGSGTRLTVV.

The CDR3: CASSVGNGLTEAFF. The CDR3 DNA reads as TGTGCCAGCAGCGTAGGTAATGGCCTCACTGAAGCTTTCTTT. The V call is TRBV9, the J call TRBJ1-1; D not resolved. V lost 0 bases, J lost 4 bases, and 10 bases lay in between. CDR1 SGDLS and CDR2 YYNGEE come from the germline V gene. This CDR3 has 14 residues.

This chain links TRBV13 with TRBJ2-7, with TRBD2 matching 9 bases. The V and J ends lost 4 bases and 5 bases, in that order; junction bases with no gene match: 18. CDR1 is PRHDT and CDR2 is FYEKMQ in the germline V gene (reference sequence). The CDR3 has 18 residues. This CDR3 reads CASSSHRGVAGALNEQYF. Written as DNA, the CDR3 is TGTGCCAGCAGCTCCCACAGGGGAGTAGCGGGGGCGTTGAACGAGCAGTACTTC.

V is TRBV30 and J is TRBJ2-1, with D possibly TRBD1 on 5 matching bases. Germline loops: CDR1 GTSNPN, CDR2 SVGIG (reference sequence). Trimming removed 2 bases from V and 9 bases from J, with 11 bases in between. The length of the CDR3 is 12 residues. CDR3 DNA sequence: TGTGCCTGGAGTAGGGGTTCGGCTGAGCAGTTCTTC. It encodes CAWSRGSAEQFF.

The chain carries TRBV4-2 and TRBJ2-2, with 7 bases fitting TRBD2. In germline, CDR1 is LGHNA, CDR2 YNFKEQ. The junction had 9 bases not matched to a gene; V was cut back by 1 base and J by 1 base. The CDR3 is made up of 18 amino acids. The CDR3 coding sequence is TGTGCCAGCAGCCAAGTCTGGCGGGAGATGGGGAACACCGGGGAGCTGTTTTTT. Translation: CASSQVWREMGNTGELFF.

The CDR3 protein is CASRRRAGQETQYF. CDR3 coding DNA: TGCGCCAGCAGACGGCGAGCGGGTCAAGAGACCCAGTACTTC. The gene calls are TRBV4-1 and TRBJ2-5; TRBD2 is a possible D gene (6 bases). From germline, CDR1 is MGHRA and CDR2 YSYEKL. The V and J ends lost 6 bases and 2 bases respectively, with 13 bases between them. This CDR3 is built from 14 residues.

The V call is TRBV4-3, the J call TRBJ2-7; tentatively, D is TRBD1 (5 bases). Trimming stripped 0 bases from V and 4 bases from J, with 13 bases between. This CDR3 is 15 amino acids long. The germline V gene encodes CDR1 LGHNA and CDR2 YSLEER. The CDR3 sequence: CASSQDRRQIYEQYF. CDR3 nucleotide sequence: TGCGCCAGCAGCCAAGATCGTAGACAGATTTACGAGCAGTACTTC.

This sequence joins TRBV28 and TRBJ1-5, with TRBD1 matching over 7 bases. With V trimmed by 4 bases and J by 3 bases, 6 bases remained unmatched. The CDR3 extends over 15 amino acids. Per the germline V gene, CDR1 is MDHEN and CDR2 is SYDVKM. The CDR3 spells CASSSAGQFNQPQHF. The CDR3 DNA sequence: TGTGCCAGCAGTTCCGCGGGACAGTTCAATCAGCCCCAGCATTTT.

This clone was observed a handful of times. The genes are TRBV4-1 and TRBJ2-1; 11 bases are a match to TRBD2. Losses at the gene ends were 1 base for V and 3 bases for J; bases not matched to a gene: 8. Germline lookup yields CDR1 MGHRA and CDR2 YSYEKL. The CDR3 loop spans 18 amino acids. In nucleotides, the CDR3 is TGCGCCAGCAGCCAAGGATTACCCCTAGCGGGAGGCTACAATGAGCAGTTCTTC. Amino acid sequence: CASSQGLPLAGGYNEQFF.

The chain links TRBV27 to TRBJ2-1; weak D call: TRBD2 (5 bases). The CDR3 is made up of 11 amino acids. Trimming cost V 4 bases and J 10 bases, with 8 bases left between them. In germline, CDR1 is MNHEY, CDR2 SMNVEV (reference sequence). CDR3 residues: CASSYRREQFF. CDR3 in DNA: TGTGCCAGCAGTTATCGGAGGGAGCAGTTCTTC.

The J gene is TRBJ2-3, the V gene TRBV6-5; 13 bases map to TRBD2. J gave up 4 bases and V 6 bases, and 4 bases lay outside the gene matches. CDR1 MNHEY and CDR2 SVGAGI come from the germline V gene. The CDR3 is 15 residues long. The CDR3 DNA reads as TGTGCCAGCAGACCCGGACTAGCGGGAGCAGATACGCAGTATTTT. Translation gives CASRPGLAGADTQYF.

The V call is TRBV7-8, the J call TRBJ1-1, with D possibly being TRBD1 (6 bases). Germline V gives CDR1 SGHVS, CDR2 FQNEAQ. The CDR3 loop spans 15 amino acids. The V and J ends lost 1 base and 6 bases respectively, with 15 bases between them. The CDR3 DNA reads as TGTGCCAGCAGCTTAGAGGCCAGGGGACATCCTGAAGCTTTCTTT. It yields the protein CASSLEARGHPEAFF.

For the CDR3, the DNA is TGTGCCTCCACCTACGTGGGGCGGGGGGATTACGAGCAGTACTTC. It encodes CASTYVGRGDYEQYF. The chain combines TRBV6-1 with TRBJ2-7; 8 nucleotides match TRBD2. Looked up from germline, CDR1 is MNHNS and CDR2 is SASEGT. The CDR3 is 15 amino acids. J lost 4 bases, V lost 11 bases, and 16 bases had no gene match.

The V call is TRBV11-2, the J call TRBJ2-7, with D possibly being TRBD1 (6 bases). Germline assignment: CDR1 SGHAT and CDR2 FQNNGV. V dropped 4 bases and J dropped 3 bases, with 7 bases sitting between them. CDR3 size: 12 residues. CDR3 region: CASSSQGYEQYF. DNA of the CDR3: TGTGCCAGCAGCTCACAGGGCTACGAGCAGTACTTC. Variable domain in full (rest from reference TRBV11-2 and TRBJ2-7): EAGVAQSPRYKIIEKRQSVAFWCNPISGHATLYWYQQILGQGPKLLIQFQNNGVVDDSQLPKDRFSAERLKGVDSTLKIQPAKLEDSAVYLCASSSQGYEQYFGPGTRLTVT.

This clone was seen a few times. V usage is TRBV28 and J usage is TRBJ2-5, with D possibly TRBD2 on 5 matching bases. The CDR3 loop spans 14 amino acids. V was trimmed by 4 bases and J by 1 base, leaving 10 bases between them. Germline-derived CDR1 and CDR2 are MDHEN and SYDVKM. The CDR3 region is CASSSWRAQETQYF. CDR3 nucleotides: TGTGCCAGCAGTTCCTGGCGGGCCCAAGAGACCCAGTACTTC. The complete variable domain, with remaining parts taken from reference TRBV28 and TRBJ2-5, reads DVKVTQSSRYLVKRTGEKVFLECVQDMDHENMFWYRQDPGLGLRLIYFSYDVKMKEKGDIPEGYSVSREKKERFSLILESASTNQTSMYLCASSSWRAQETQYFGPGTRLLVL.

The CDR3: CASSTTGGVAEAFF. The CDR3 DNA is TGTGCCAGCAGCACGACAGGGGGCGTAGCTGAAGCTTTCTTT. V is TRBV6-5 and J is TRBJ1-1; TRBD1 matches at 10 bases. The CDR3 is 14 residues long. The J segment lost 6 bases and the V segment lost 6 bases, leaving 7 bases of the junction unmatched. Germline V lookup: CDR1 MNHEY, CDR2 SVGAGI.

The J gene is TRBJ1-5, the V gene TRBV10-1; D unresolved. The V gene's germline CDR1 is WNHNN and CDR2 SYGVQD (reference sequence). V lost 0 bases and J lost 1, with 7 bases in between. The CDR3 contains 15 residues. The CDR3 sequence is CASSESSGSNQPQHF. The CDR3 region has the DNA TGCGCCAGCAGTGAGTCGTCCGGGAGCAATCAGCCCCAGCATTTT.

CDR3 DNA sequence: TGCAGTGCTGAACCCGCGTATGGCTACACCTTC. Protein sequence: CSAEPAYGYTF. This chain links TRBV20-1 with TRBJ1-2; D unresolved. V dropped 5 bases and J dropped 5 bases, with 9 bases sitting between them. Germline lookup yields CDR1 DFQATT and CDR2 SNEGSKA (reference sequence). The CDR3 totals 11 residues.

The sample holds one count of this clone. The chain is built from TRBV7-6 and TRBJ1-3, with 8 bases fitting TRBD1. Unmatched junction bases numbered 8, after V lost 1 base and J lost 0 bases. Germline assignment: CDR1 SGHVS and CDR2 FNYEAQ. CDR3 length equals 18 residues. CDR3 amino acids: CASSLGNTGTGSGNTIYF. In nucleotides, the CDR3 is TGTGCCAGCAGCTTAGGGAATACCGGGACAGGCTCTGGAAACACCATATATTTT.